This TCR beta chain was recorded in a study of cytomegalovirus exposure and HLA in healthy donors. Notes on the study in general: The authors later linked a missense DCLRE1C variant to TCR beta V- and J-gene trimming. Clonal expansion, a later analysis showed, was greater in HLA-associated TCR beta chains than in equally common others. Common viral pathogens seemed, in a later analysis, to connect with several of the most significant clusters. The classifier reportedly diagnosed cytomegalovirus status with high sensitivity and specificity.

Researchers ran the PCR with 60 Vbeta and 13 Jbeta primers. The protocol was immunoSEQ multiplex PCR, while the TCRdb copy is restricted to in-frame clones and leaves out a portion. Of about 82,000 clones listed, roughly a tenth were seen once; the top ten hold around 26%. Trimming removed 3 bases from V and 2 bases from J, with 11 bases in between. CDR1 and CDR2 (germline): MGHRA, YSYEKL. This CDR3 region has 14 residues. As for this clone: Its antigen remains unknown.

Sequencing used PBMCs. This TCR was recovered from a man aged 60 to 69 in good health and CMV-seropositive. This chain connects TRBV4-1 to TRBJ2-7, with D tentatively TRBD2 (7 bases). The CDR3 DNA follows: TGCGCCAGCAGCCAGGGGGAGGGGGCCTACGAGCAGTACTTC. It translates to CASSQGEGAYEQYF.